These 5 T cell receptor beta chains were sequenced from one sample in a study of B cell selection in AIRE deficiency. Sorted regulatory T cells were CD4-positive, CD25-high and CD127-low or negative. TCRdb's table, derived via immunoSEQ multiplex PCR, lists solely in-frame clones and lacks some. Found here are 28,000 or so clones, 80% to 95% of them singletons; the top ten hold less than 1.5%. The sequenced sample was CD4+CD25+ Tregs sorted from PBMCs. The receptors here all came from a human donor in good health.

This clone turned up a few times. The chain couples TRBV27 to TRBJ1-6; 9 bases are shared with TRBD1. Unmatched junction bases numbered 5, after V lost 5 bases and J lost 6 bases. The CDR3 runs 15 residues. In germline, CDR1 is MNHEY, CDR2 SMNVEV (reference sequence). CDR3 sequence reads: CASSPRDRANSPLHF. The CDR3 bases are TGTGCCAGCAGTCCCCGGGACAGGGCTAATTCACCCCTCCACTTT.

This chain uses TRBV28 with TRBJ1-4, with D uncertain. V was clipped by 3 bases and J by 3 bases, with 8 bases between them. The CDR3 is 14 residues long. The germline CDR1 and CDR2 sequences are MDHEN and SYDVKM. The CDR3 DNA reads TGTGCCAGCAGTTTTGGGGATTCTAATGAAAAACTGTTTTTT. This codes for CASSFGDSNEKLFF.

The rearrangement uses TRBV11-2 and TRBJ2-3; TRBD1 agrees at 9 bases. The germline V gene encodes CDR1 SGHAT and CDR2 FQNNGV. This CDR3 spans 13 amino acids. V was clipped by 8 bases and J by 6 bases; unmatched bases: 6. The CDR3 DNA reads TGTGCCAGCCGGGACAGGGTACCCGATACGCAGTATTTT. It encodes CASRDRVPDTQYF.

The chain uses TRBV27 and TRBJ2-7, with 11 bases aligning to TRBD2. Germline V gene lookup returns CDR1 MNHEY and CDR2 SMNVEV (reference sequence). The CDR3 totals 18 residues. V was pared by 6 bases and J by 4 bases, with 17 bases of the junction left unmatched. Written as DNA, the CDR3 is TGTGCCAGCAGCCGAACCCTAGCGGGGGGAACGAAGTTGTACGAGCAGTACTTC. Amino acid sequence: CASSRTLAGGTKLYEQYF.

The chain has TRBV9 and TRBJ2-2; a possible D gene is TRBD1 (6 bases). The V end was cut by 4 bases, the J end by 5 bases, with 18 bases between. Germline V gene data show CDR1 as SGDLS and CDR2 as YYNGEE. The CDR3 has 16 amino acids. The CDR3 DNA sequence: TGTGCCAGCAGCCCCGAGCCCCGAAGGGGGACCGGGGAGCTGTTTTTT. It yields the protein CASSPEPRRGTGELFF.